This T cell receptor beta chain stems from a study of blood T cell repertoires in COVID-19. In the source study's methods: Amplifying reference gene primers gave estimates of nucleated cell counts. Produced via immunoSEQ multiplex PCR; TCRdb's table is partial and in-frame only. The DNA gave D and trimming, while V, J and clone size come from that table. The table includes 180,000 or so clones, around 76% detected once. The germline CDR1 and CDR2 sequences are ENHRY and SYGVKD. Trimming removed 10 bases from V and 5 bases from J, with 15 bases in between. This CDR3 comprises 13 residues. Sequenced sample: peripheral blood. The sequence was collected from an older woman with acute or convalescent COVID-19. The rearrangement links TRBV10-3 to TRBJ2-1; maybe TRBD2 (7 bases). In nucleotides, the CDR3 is TGTGCCACTAGGGGGGGCCGGGACAATGAGCAGTTCTTC. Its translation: CATRGGRDNEQFF.